This T cell receptor (beta chain) originates from a study of T cell changes during pregnancy in multiple sclerosis. The repertoire was sequenced with immunoSEQ multiplex PCR; TCRdb's copy has only in-frame clones and lacks some. This table has approximately 94,000 clones, approximately 90% appearing once. This material consisted of peripheral blood, taken after pregnancy. The receptor was derived from a female donor with multiple sclerosis, enrolled in a pregnancy study.

The CDR3 DNA is TGCGCCAGCAGCTTGGACAGGGGATTAGGTGAAAAACTGTTTTTT. Its protein is CASSLDRGLGEKLFF. The rearrangement links TRBV5-1 to TRBJ1-4, with 7 bases that match TRBD1. V was clipped by 0 bases and J by 7 bases; unmatched bases: 6. CDR3 size: 15 residues. From germline, CDR1 is SGHRS and CDR2 YFSETQ.